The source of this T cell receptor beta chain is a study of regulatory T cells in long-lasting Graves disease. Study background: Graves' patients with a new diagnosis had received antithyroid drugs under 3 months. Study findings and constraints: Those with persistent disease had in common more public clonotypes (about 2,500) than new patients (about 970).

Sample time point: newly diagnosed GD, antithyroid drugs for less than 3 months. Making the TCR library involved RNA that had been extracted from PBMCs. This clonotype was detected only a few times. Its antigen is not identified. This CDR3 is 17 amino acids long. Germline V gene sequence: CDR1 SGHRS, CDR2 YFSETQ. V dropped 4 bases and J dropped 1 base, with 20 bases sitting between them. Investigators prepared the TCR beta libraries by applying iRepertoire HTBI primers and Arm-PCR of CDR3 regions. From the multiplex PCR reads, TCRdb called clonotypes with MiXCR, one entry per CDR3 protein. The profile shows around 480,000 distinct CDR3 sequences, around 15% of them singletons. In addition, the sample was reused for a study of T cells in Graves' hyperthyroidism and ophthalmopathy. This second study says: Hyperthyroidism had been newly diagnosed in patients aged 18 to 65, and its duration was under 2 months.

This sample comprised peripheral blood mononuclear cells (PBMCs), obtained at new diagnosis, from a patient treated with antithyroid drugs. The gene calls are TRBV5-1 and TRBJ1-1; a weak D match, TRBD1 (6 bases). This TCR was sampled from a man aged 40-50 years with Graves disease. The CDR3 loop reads CASSLAGTTNSNTEAFF. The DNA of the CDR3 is TGCGCCAGCAGCCTGGCCGGGACAACAAACTCGAACACTGAAGCTTTCTTT.